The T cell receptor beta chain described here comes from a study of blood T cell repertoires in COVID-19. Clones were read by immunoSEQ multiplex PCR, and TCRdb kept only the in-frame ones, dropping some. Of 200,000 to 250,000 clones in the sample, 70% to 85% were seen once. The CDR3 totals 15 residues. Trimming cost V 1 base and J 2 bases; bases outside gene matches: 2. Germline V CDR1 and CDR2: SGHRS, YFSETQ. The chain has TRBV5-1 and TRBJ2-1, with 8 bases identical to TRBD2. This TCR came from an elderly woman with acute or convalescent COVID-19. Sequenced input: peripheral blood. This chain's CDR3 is CASSLLGGAYNEQFF. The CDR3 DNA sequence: TGCGCCAGCAGCTTGCTCGGGGGGGCCTACAATGAGCAGTTCTTC. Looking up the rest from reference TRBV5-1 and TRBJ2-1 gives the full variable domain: KAGVTQTPRYLIKTRGQQVTLSCSPISGHRSVSWYQQTPGQGLQFLFEYFSETQRNKGNFPGRFSGRQFSNSRSEMNVSTLELGDSALYLCASSLLGGAYNEQFFGPGTRLTVL.